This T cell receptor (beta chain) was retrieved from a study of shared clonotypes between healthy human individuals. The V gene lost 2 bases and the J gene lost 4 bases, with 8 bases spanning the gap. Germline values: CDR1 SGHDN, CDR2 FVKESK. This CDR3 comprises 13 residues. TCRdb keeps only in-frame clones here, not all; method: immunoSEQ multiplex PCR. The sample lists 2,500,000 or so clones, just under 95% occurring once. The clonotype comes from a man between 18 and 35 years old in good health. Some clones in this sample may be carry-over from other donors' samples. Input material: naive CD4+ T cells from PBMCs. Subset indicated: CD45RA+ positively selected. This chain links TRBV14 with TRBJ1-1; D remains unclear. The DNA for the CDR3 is TGTGCCAGCAGCCAACAAGCCCTCACTGAAGCTTTCTTT. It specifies CASSQQALTEAFF. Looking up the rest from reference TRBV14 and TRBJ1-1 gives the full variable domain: EAGVTQFPSHSVIEKGQTVTLRCDPISGHDNLYWYRRVMGKEIKFLLHFVKESKQDESGMPNNRFLAERTGGTYSTLKVQPAELEDSGVYFCASSQQALTEAFFGQGTRLTVV.